This T cell receptor beta chain was documented in a study of T-cell memory formation after mild COVID-19. Turning to the study itself: TCR clusters showed largely donor specificity.

General observations from the study: Cross-reactive memory seemingly joined, as some responding clones were found in pre-infection memory. The CD4+ clones that contracted clustered mainly within CM and EM, and the CD8+ clones concentrated in EMRA. Contracting clones from day 15 to 85 showed balanced CD4/CD8; later expanders favored CD4+.

Each CDR3 protein gets one entry after TCRdb re-called the 5' RACE reads with MiXCR. Among about 560,000 distinct CDR3 sequences, approximately 15% were seen once, and the ten largest hold roughly 8%. In this sample, this clonotype turned up a few times. Its antigen is not identified. The TCR sequence derives from an adult woman who had mild COVID-19 (a few samples of this study predate the infection). Cell type and time point are not known. What was sequenced was PBMCs or a T cell subset sorted from them (not recorded which).

The CDR3 bases are TGTGCCAGCAGTTACTCGTTTGGGGCTGGGGCCAACGTCCTGACTTTC. Translation: CASSYSFGAGANVLTF. The rearrangement joins TRBV6-5 to TRBJ2-6, with D unresolved. The V gene lost 0 bases and the J gene lost 2 bases, with 8 bases spanning the gap. Germline V gives CDR1 MNHEY, CDR2 SVGAGI. The CDR3 has 16 amino acids.